This entry describes one T cell receptor (beta chain). With 0 bases clipped from V and 4 bases from J, the junction kept 6 bases outside the gene matches. In germline, CDR1 is SGHVS, CDR2 FQNEAQ. CDR3 length equals 16 residues. The data are from a study of T cell changes during pregnancy in multiple sclerosis. Assay used: immunoSEQ multiplex PCR; TCRdb lists only in-frame clones, some missing. The sample shows over 70,000 clones, roughly 93% of them seen only once. The J gene is TRBJ2-7, the V gene TRBV7-8, with 10 bases that match TRBD1. This material consisted of peripheral blood, taken in the first trimester of pregnancy. This clonotype was sampled from a female donor with multiple sclerosis, enrolled in a pregnancy study. This CDR3 is CASSLAHDRGRYEQYF. The CDR3 nucleotides read TGTGCCAGCAGCTTAGCGCACGACAGGGGGCGGTACGAGCAGTACTTC.